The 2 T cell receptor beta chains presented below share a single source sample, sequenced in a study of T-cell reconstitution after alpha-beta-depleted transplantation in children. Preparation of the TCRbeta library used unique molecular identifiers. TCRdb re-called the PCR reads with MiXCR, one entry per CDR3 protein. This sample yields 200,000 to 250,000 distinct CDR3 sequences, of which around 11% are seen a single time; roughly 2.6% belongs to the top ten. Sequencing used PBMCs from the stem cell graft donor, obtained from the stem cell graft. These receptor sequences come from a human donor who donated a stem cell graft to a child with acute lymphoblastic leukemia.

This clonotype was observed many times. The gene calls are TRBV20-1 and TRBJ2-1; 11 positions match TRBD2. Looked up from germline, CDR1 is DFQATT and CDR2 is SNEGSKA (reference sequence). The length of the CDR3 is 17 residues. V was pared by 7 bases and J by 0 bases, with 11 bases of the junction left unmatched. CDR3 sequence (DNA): TGCAGTGTCCCGGGACTAGCGGCTTTTAGCTCCTACAATGAGCAGTTCTTC. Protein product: CSVPGLAAFSSYNEQFF.

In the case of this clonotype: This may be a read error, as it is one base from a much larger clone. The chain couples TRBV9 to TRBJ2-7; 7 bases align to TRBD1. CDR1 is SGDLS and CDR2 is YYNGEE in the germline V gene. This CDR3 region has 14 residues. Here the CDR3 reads CASIVVASGGEQYF. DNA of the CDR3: TGTGCCAGCATCGTAGTGGCGTCAGGGGGCGAGCAGTACTTC. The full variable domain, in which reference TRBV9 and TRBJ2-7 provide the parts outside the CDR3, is DSGVTQTPKHLITATGQRVTLRCSPRSGDLSVYWYQQSLDQGLQFLIQYYNGEERAKGNILERFSAQQFPDLHSELNLSSLELGDSALYFCASIVVASGGEQYFGPGTRLTVT.